This T cell receptor beta chain was sequenced in a study of blood T cell repertoires in COVID-19. Trimming pared 3 bases from V and 5 bases from J, leaving 16 bases between. The germline V gene encodes CDR1 SEHNR and CDR2 FQNEAQ (reference sequence). The CDR3 loop spans 15 amino acids. In the authors' methods: Quantification of nucleated cells was approximated via reference gene primer amplification. The protocol was immunoSEQ multiplex PCR, while the TCRdb copy is restricted to in-frame clones and leaves out a portion. From that table come the V and J calls and clone size; the DNA was used to work out D and trimming. The sample carries hundreds of thousands of clones, more than 70% recorded once.

The receptor was derived from a woman aged 30 to 39 with COVID-19, enrolled during active disease. The sample was peripheral blood. The chain has TRBV7-9 and TRBJ1-1, with D possibly TRBD1 on 5 matching bases. CDR3: CASSLGGAQGTEAFF. CDR3 nucleotide sequence: TGTGCCAGCAGCTTGGGAGGGGCCCAAGGGACTGAAGCTTTCTTT.